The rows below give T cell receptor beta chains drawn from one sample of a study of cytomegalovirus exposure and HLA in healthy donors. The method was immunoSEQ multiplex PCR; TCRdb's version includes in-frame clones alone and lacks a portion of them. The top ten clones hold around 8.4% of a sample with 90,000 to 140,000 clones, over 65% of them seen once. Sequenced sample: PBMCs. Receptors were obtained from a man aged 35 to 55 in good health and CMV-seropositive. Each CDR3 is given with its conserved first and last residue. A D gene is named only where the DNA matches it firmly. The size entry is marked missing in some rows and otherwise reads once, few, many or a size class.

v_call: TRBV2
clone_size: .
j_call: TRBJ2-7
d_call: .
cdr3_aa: CASSAGLREQYF
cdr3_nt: TGTGCCAGCAGCGCCGGACTGAGAGAGCAGTACTTC

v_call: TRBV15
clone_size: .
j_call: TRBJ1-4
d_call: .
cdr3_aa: CATSSSGGKLFF
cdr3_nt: TGTGCCACCAGCAGTTCCGGGGGTAAACTGTTTTTT

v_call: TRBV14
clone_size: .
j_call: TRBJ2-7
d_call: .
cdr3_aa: CASSQGLAFYEQYF
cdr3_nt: TGTGCCAGCAGCCAGGGGCTAGCGTTTTACGAGCAGTACTTC

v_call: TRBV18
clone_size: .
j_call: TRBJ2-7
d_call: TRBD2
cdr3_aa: CASSPNRAGGSSYEQYF
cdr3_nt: TGTGCCAGCTCACCCAACAGAGCGGGAGGGAGCTCCTACGAGCAGTACTTC

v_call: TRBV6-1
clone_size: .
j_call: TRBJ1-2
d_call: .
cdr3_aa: CASSPGSRAGYGYTF
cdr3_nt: TGTGCCAGCAGCCCCGGGAGCCGAGCGGGGTATGGCTACACCTTC

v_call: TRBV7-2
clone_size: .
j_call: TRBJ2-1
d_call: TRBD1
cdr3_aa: CASSLEPGQGNEQFF
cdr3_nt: TGTGCCAGCAGCTTAGAACCGGGACAGGGAAATGAGCAGTTCTTC

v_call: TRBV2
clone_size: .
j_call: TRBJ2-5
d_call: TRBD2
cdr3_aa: CASTGTSGFGGQETQYF
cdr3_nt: TGTGCCAGCACCGGGACTAGCGGGTTTGGGGGCCAAGAGACCCAGTACTTC

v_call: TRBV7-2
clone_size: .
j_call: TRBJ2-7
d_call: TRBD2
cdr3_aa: CASSRGGEQYF
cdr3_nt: TGTGCCAGCAGCCGGGGGGGGGAGCAGTACTTC

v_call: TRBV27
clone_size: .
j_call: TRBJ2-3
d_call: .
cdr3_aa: CASSPRFYTDTQYF
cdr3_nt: TGTGCCAGCAGTCCTCGATTCTACACAGATACGCAGTATTTT

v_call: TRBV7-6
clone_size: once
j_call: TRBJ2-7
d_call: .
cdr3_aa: CASSSSPLGNEQYF
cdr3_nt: TGTGCCAGCAGCTCTAGTCCCCTCGGGAACGAGCAGTACTTC

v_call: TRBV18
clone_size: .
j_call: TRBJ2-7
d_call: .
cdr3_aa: CASSPIFQGYEQYF
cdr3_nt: TGTGCCAGCTCACCAATTTTTCAGGGATACGAGCAGTACTTC

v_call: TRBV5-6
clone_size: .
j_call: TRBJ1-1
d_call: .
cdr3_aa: CASSFFNWVSGEAFF
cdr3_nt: TGTGCCAGCAGCTTTTTTAATTGGGTATCAGGTGAAGCTTTCTTT

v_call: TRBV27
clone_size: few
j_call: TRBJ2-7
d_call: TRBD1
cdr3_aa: CASKTGTGGMQYF
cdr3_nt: TGTGCCAGCAAAACCGGGACAGGGGGCATGCAGTACTTC

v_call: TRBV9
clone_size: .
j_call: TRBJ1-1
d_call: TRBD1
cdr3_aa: CASSGYRGLNTEAFF
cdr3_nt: TGTGCCAGCAGCGGGTACAGGGGCCTGAACACTGAAGCTTTCTTT

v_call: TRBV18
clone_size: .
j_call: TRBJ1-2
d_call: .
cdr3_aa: CASSPQRTIANYGYTF
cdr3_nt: TGTGCCAGCTCACCACAGAGGACAATCGCCAACTATGGCTACACCTTC

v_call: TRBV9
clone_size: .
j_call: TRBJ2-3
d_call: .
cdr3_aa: CASSAISDTQYF
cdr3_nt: TGTGCCAGCAGCGCCATTTCAGATACGCAGTATTTT

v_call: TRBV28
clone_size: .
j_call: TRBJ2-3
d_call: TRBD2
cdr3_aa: CASSLWGKGLAGRSTDTRYF
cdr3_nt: TGTGCCAGCAGTTTATGGGGGAAGGGACTAGCGGGACGAAGCACAGATACGCGGTATTTT

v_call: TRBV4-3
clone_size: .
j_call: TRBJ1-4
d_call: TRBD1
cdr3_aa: CASSLATGVGVEKLFF
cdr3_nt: TGCGCCAGCAGCCTAGCTACAGGGGTTGGGGTCGAAAAACTGTTTTTT

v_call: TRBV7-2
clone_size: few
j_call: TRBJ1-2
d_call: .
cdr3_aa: CASSLGRYGYTF
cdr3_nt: TGTGCCAGCAGCTTAGGCAGATATGGCTACACCTTC

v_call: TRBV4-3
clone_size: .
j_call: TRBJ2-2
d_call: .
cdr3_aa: CASSRGSGVNTGELFF
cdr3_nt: TGCGCCAGCAGCCGCGGGTCGGGGGTGAACACCGGGGAGCTGTTTTTT

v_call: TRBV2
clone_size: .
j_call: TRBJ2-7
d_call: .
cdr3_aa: CASSLGGGYEQYF
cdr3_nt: TGTGCCAGCAGCCTGGGAGGGGGCTACGAGCAGTACTTC

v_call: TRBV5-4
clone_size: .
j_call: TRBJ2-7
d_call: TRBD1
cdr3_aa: CASSQGQGAPYEQYF
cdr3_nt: TGTGCCAGCAGCCAGGGGCAGGGGGCCCCCTACGAGCAGTACTTC

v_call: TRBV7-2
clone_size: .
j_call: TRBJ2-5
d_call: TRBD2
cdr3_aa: CASSPQAGGLEQYF
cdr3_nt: TGTGCCAGCAGCCCACAGGCGGGGGGGCTTGAGCAGTACTTC

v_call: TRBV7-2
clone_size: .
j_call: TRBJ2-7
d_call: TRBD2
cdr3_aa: CASSPRVAAGGSSEQYF
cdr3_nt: TGTGCCAGCAGCCCCCGCGTCGCAGCGGGGGGGAGTAGCGAGCAGTACTTC

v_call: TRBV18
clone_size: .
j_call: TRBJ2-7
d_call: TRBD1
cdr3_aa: CASSPGTGLYEQYF
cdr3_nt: TGTGCCAGCTCACCCGGGACAGGCCTTTACGAGCAGTACTTC

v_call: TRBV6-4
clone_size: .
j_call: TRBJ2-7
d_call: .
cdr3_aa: CASRPGALATEQYF
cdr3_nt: TGTGCCAGCAGGCCCGGGGCCCTAGCGACCGAGCAGTACTTC

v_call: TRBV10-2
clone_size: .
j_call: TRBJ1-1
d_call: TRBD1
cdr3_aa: CASSERETGRSTEAFF
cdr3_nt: TGCGCCAGCAGCGAGAGAGAGACAGGGCGGAGCACTGAAGCTTTCTTT

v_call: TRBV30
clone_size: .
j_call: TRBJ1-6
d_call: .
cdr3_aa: CAWSAARTRPVNSPLHF
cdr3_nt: TGTGCCTGGAGTGCAGCGCGCACCCGACCAGTTAATTCACCCCTCCACTTT

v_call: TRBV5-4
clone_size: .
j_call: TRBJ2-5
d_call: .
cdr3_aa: CASSWGGGIQETQYF
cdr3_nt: TGTGCCAGCAGTTGGGGGGGCGGGATCCAAGAGACCCAGTACTTC

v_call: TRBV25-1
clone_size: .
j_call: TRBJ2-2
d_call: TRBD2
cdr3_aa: CASGDSGEDTGELFF
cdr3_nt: TGTGCCAGCGGAGATAGCGGGGAGGACACCGGGGAGCTGTTTTTT

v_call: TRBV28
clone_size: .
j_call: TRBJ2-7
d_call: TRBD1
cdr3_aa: CASTLAGQGSYEQYF
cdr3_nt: TGTGCCAGCACCCTCGCGGGACAGGGCTCCTACGAGCAGTACTTC

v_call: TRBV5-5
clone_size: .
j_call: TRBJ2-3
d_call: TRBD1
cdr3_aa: CASSFGDRGGTDTQYF
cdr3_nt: TGTGCCAGCAGCTTTGGGGACAGGGGAGGAACAGATACGCAGTATTTT

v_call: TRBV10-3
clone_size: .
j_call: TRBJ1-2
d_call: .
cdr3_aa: CAISDSGPYGYTF
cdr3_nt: TGTGCCATCAGTGATTCAGGCCCCTATGGCTACACCTTC

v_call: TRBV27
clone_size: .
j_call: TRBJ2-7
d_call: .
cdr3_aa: CASSLDVGRGKWYF
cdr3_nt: TGTGCCAGCAGCTTAGACGTCGGCAGGGGTAAATGGTACTTC

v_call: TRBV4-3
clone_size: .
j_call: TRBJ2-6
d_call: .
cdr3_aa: CASSQGAGANGLTF
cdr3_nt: TGCGCCAGCAGCCAAGGGGCTGGGGCCAACGGCCTGACTTTC

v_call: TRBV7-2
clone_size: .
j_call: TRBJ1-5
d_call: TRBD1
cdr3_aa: CASQERTGAPQPQHF
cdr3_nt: TGTGCCAGCCAAGAACGGACAGGGGCGCCTCAGCCCCAGCATTTT

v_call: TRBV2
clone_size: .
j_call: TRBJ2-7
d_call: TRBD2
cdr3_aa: CASRGDTSGIRYEQYF
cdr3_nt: TGTGCCAGCAGGGGGGATACTAGCGGGATACGGTACGAGCAGTACTTC

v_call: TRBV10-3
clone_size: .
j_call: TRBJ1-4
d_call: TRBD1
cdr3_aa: CAISRDRGNEKLFF
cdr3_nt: TGTGCCATCAGCCGGGACAGGGGTAATGAAAAACTGTTTTTT

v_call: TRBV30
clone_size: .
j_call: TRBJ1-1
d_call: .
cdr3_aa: CARKAKLNTEAFF
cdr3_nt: TGTGCCCGGAAAGCGAAGTTGAACACTGAAGCTTTCTTT

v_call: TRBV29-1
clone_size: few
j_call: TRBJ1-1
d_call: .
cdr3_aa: CSVEGRGDTEAFF
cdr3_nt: TGCAGCGTTGAGGGCAGGGGAGACACTGAAGCTTTCTTT

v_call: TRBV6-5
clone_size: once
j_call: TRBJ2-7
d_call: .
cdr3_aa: CASSRDRSLYEQYF
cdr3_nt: TGTGCCAGCAGCCGTGACAGGTCATTATACGAGCAGTACTTC

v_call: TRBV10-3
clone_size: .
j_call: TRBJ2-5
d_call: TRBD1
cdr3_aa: CAISEPGGSETQYF
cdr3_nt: TGTGCCATCAGTGAGCCAGGGGGCTCGGAGACCCAGTACTTC

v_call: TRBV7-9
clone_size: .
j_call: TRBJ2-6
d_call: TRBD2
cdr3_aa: CASSLRTGLASGANGLTF
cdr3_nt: TGTGCCAGCAGCTTAAGGACGGGACTAGCGTCTGGGGCCAACGGCCTGACTTTC

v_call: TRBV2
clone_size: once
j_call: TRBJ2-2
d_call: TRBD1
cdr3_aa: CASSYPGQGTGELFF
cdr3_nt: TGTGCCAGCAGTTATCCGGGACAGGGCACCGGGGAGCTGTTTTTT

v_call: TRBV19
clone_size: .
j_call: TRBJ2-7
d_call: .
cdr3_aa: CASSIGGKAFLEQYF
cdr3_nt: TGTGCCAGTAGTATCGGGGGTAAAGCCTTCCTCGAGCAGTACTTC